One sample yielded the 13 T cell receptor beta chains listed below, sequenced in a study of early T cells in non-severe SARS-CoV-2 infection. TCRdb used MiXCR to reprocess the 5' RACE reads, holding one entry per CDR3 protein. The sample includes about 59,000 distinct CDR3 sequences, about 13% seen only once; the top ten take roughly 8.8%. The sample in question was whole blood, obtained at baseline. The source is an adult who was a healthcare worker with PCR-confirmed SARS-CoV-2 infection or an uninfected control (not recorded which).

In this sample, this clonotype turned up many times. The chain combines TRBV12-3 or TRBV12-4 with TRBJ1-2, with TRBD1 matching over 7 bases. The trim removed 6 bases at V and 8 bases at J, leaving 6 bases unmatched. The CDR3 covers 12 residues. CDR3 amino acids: CASSQGGGGYTF. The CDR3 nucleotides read TGTGCCAGCAGCCAAGGGGGCGGCGGCTACACCTTC.

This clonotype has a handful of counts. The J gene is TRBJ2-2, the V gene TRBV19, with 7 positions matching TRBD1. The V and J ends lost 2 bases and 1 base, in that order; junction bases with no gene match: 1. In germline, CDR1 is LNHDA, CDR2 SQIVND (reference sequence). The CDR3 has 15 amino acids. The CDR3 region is CASSIQGVNTGELFF. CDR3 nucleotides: TGTGCCAGTAGTATACAGGGGGTGAACACCGGGGAGCTGTTTTTT. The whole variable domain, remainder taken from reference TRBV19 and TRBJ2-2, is DGGITQSPKYLFRKEGQNVTLSCEQNLNHDAMYWYRQDPGQGLRLIYYSQIVNDFQKGDIAEGYSVSREKKESFPLTVTSAQKNPTAFYLCASSIQGVNTGELFFGEGSRLTVL.

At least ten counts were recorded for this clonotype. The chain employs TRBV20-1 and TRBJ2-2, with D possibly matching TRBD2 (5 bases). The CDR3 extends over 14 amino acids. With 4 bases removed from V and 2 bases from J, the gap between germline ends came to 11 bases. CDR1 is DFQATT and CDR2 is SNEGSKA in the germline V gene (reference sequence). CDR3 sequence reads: CSAIGMINTGELFF. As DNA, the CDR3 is TGCAGTGCTATCGGGATGATAAACACCGGGGAGCTGTTTTTT.

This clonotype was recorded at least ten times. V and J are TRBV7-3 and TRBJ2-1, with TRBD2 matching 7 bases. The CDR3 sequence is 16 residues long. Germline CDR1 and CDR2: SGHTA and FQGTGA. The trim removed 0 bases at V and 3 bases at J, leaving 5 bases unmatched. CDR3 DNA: TGTGCCAGCAGCTTAACGTGGAGCGGGGACTACAATGAGCAGTTCTTC. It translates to CASSLTWSGDYNEQFF.

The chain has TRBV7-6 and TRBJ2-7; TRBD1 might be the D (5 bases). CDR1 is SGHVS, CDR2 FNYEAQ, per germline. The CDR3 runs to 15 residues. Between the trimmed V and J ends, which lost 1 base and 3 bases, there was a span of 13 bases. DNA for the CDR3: TGTGCCAGCAGCTTAGGACAGTCAATTAGCTACGAGCAGTACTTC. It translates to CASSLGQSISYEQYF.

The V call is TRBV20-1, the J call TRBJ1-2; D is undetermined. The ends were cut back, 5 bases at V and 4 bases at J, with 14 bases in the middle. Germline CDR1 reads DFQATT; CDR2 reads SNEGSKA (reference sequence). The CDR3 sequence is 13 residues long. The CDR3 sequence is CSAPTGFSYGYTF. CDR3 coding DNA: TGCAGTGCTCCGACTGGTTTCAGCTATGGCTACACCTTC.

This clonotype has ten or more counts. The CDR3 sequence: CSAPPPRAPYEQYF. The CDR3 DNA sequence: TGCAGTGCCCCTCCTCCGAGAGCACCCTACGAGCAGTACTTC. The gene calls are TRBV20-1 and TRBJ2-7; no reliable D call. Germline V CDR1 and CDR2: DFQATT, SNEGSKA (reference sequence). Trimming removed 6 bases at V and 2 bases at J, with 17 bases between. The CDR3 loop spans 14 amino acids.

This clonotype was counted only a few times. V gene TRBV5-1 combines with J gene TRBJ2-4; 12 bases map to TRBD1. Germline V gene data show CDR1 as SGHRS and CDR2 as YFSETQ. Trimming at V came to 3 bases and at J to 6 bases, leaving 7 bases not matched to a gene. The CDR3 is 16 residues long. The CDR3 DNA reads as TGCGCCAGCAGCTCCTCCGGGACAGGGGGCCTAAACATTCAGTACTTC. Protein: CASSSSGTGGLNIQYF. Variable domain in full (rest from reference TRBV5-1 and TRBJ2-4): KAGVTQTPRYLIKTRGQQVTLSCSPISGHRSVSWYQQTPGQGLQFLFEYFSETQRNKGNFPGRFSGRQFSNSRSEMNVSTLELGDSALYLCASSSSGTGGLNIQYFGAGTRLSVL.

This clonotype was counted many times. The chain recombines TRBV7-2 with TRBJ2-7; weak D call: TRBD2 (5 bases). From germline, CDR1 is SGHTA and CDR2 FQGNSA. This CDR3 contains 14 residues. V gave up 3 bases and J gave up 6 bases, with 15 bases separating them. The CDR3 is CASSFRGLGSEQYF. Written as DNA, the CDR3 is TGTGCCAGCAGCTTCCGGGGTCTTGGTAGCGAGCAGTACTTC.

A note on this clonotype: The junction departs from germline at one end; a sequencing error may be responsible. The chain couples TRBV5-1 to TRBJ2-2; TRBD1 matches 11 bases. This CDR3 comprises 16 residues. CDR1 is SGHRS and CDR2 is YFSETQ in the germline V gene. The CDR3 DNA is TGCGTCAGCAGCCCAAGGGACAGGGGGATCACCGGGGAGCTGTTTTTT. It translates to CVSSPRDRGITGELFF.

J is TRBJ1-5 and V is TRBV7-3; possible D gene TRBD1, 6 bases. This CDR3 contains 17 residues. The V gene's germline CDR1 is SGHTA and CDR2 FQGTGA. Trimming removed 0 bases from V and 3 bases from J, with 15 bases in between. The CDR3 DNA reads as TGTGCCAGCAGCTTAACTTGCGACAGGCAGGTCAATCAGCCCCAGCATTTT. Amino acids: CASSLTCDRQVNQPQHF.

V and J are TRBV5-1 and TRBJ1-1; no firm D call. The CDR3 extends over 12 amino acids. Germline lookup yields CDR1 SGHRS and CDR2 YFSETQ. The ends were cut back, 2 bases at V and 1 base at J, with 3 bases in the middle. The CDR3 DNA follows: TGCGCCAGCAGCTTCCCGAACACTGAAGCTTTCTTT. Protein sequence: CASSFPNTEAFF.

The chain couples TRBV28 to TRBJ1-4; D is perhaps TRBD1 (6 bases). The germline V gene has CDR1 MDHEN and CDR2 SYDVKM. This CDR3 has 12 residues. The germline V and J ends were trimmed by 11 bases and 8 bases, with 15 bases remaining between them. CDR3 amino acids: CAARGFGEKLFF. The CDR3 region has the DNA TGTGCCGCCAGGGGTTTTGGAGAAAAACTGTTTTTT.